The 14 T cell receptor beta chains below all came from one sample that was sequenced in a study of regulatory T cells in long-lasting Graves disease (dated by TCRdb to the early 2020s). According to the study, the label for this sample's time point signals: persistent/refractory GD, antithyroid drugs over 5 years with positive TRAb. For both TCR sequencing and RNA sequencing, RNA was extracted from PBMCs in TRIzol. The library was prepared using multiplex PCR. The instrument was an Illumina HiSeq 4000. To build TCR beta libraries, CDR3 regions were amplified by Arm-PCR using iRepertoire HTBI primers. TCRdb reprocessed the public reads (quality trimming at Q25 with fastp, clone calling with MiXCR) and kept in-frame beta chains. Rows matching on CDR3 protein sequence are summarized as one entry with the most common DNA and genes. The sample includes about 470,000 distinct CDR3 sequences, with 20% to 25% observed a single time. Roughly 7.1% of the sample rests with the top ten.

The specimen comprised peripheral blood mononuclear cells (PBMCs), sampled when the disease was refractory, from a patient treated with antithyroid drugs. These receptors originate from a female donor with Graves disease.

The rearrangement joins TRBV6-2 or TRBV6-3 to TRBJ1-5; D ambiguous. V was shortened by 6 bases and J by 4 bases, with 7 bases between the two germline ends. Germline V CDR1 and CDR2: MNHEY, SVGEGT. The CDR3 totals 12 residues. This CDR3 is CASRETNQPQHF. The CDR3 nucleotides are TGTGCCAGCAGAGAGACTAATCAGCCCCAGCATTTT.

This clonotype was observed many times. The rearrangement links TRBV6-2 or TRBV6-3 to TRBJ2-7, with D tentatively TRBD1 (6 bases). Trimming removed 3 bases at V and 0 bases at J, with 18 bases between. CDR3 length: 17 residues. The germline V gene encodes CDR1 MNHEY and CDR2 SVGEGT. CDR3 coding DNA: TGTGCCAGCAGTTATTTTTCACAGGGCCCTTCCTCCTACGAGCAGTACTTC. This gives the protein CASSYFSQGPSSYEQYF.

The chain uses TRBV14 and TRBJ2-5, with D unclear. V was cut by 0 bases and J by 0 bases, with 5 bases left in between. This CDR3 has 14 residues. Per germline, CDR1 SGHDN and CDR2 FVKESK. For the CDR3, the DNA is TGTGCCAGCAGCCAAGATAGCAACCAAGAGACCCAGTACTTC. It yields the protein CASSQDSNQETQYF.

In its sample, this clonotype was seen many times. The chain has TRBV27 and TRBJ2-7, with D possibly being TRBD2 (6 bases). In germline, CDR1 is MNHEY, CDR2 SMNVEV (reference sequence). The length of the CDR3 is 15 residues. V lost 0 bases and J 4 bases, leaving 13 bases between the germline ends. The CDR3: CASSLSGGWAYEQYF. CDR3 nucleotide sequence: TGTGCCAGCAGTTTATCCGGAGGGTGGGCGTACGAGCAGTACTTC.

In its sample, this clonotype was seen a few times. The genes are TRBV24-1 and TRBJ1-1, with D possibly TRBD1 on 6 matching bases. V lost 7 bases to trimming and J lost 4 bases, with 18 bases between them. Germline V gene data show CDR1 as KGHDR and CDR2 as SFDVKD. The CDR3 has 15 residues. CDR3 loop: CATSSTRGEGTEAFF. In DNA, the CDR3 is TGTGCCACCAGCTCCACAAGGGGGGAGGGCACTGAAGCTTTCTTT.

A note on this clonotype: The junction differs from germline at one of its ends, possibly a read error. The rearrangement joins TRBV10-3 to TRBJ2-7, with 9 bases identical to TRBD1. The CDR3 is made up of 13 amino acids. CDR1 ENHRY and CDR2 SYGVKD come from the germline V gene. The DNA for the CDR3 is TGTGCCATCAGTACTAAGCCGCTGGGGACAGGGAGCTTC. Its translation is CAISTKPLGTGSF.

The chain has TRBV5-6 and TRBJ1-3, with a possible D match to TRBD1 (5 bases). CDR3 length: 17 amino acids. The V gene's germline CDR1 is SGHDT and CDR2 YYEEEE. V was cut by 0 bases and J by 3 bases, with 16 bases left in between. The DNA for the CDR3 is TGTGCCAGCAGCTTGGGTGGTTTCGGGACTCTTGGAAACACCATATATTTT. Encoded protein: CASSLGGFGTLGNTIYF.

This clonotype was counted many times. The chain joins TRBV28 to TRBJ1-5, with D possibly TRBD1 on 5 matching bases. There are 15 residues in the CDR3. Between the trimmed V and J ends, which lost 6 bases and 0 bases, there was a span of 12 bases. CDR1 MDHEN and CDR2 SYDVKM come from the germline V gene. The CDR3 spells CASSTPGTSNQPQHF. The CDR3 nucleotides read TGTGCCAGCAGCACCCCCGGGACTAGCAATCAGCCCCAGCATTTT.

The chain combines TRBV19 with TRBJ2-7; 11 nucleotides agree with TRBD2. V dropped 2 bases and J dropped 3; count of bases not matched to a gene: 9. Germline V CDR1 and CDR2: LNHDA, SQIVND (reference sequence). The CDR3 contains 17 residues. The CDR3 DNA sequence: TGTGCCAGTAGTATAATTAGGAGACTAGCGGGAATCTACGAGCAGTACTTC. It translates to CASSIIRRLAGIYEQYF.

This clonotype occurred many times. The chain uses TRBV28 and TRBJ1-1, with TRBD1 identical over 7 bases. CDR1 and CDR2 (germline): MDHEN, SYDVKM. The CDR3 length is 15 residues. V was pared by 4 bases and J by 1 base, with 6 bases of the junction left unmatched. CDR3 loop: CASSSRTGENTEAFF. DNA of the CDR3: TGTGCCAGCAGTTCCAGAACAGGGGAGAACACTGAAGCTTTCTTT.

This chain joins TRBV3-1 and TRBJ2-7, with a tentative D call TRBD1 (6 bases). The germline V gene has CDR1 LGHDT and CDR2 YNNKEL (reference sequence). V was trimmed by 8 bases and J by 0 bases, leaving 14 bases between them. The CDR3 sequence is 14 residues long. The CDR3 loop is CASGFVDSSYEQYF. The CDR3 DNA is TGTGCCAGCGGGTTTGTGGACAGCTCCTACGAGCAGTACTTC.

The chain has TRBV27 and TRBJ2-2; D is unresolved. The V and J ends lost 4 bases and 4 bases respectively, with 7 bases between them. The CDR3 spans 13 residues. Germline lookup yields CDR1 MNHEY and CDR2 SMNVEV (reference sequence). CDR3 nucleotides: TGTGCCAGCAGTTCAATAGGCACCGGGGAGCTGTTTTTT. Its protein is CASSSIGTGELFF.

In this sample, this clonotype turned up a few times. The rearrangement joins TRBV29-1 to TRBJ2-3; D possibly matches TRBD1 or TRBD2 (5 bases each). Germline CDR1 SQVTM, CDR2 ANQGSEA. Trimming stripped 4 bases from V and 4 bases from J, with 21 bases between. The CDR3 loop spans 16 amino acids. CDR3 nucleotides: TGCAGCGTTGGAGCCGGGACCCACAACACCGCAGATACGCAGTATTTT. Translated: CSVGAGTHNTADTQYF.

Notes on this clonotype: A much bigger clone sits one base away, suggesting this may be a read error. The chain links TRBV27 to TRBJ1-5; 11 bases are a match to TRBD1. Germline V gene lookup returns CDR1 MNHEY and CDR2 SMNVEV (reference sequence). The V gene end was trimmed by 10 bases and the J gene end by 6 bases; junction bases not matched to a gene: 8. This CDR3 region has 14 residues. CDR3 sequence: CATSWGQGGQPQHF. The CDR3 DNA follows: TGTGCCACCAGCTGGGGACAGGGGGGTCAGCCCCAGCATTTT.